The 21 T cell receptor beta chains below were found in one sample sequenced in a study of blood T cells in healthy people across ages. Using a J-beta primer mix together with a sample-barcoded 5' primer, a second PCR was run for about 7 to 12 cycles. Each CDR3 protein gets one entry after TCRdb re-called the 5' RACE reads with MiXCR. The table lists 600,000 or so distinct CDR3 sequences, about 30% of them singletons, with approximately 14% in the top ten. Source material: blood. All receptors derive from a woman older than 75 in good health.

The chain recombines TRBV12-3 or TRBV12-4 with TRBJ2-3, with 7 positions matching TRBD2. This CDR3 contains 17 residues. Trimming cost V 5 bases and J 15 bases; bases outside gene matches: 26. In DNA, the CDR3 is TGTGCCAGCAGTCTGCAGACTAGCATGGTCCTCCCAGATATGGAATATTTT. Protein product: CASSLQTSMVLPDMEYF.

The chain recombines TRBV12-5 with TRBJ1-5; maybe TRBD1 (5 bases). The ends were cut back, 9 bases at V and 9 bases at J, with 15 bases in the middle. The CDR3 contains 12 residues. Germline loops: CDR1 LGHNT, CDR2 FRNRAP. Here the CDR3 reads CAREGVNAPQHF. The CDR3 DNA follows: TGTGCTAGGGAAGGGGTAAATGCGCCCCAGCATTTT.

This clonotype was counted only a few times. This chain connects TRBV3-1 to TRBJ1-4; D is unresolved. CDR3 length: 20 amino acids. Germline CDR1 is LGHDT and CDR2 is YNNKEL (reference sequence). V lost 3 bases, J lost 1 base, and 24 bases lay in between. CDR3 sequence: CASSQSTDLFALGTNEKLFF. The CDR3 DNA follows: TGTGCCAGCAGCCAGTCAACGGACCTCTTTGCGTTAGGAACTAATGAAAAACTGTTTTTT.

This clonotype came up a few times. This chain joins TRBV4-2 and TRBJ2-5; 7 nucleotides match TRBD2. CDR3 length equals 16 residues. The V gene end was trimmed by 0 bases and the J gene end by 11 bases; junction bases not matched to a gene: 15. The V gene's germline CDR1 is LGHNA and CDR2 YNFKEQ. CDR3 nucleotides: TGTGCCAGCAGCCAAGAACCCCGCGGACTAGGCGGTGAGCAGTACTTC. Translating gives CASSQEPRGLGGEQYF.

Notes on this clonotype: Sequence at one end of the junction differs from germline and may be a read error. The gene calls are TRBV5-1 and TRBJ1-2; 8 bases are shared with TRBD1. Germline V lookup: CDR1 SGHRS, CDR2 YFSETQ. CDR3 length: 13 amino acids. In DNA, the CDR3 is TGCGCCAGCAGGACTGGACAGGGCGGTGGCTGCACCTTC. Translated, it gives CASRTGQGGGCTF.

V gene TRBV29-1 combines with J gene TRBJ2-3; D is unresolved. Germline V gives CDR1 SQVTM, CDR2 ANQGSEA. The length of the CDR3 is 13 residues. Trimming pared 2 bases from V and 0 bases from J, leaving 6 bases between. The CDR3 loop is CSVEPPSTDTQYF. CDR3 DNA sequence: TGCAGCGTTGAACCCCCTAGCACAGATACGCAGTATTTT.

There are many counts of this clonotype. V and J are TRBV20-1 and TRBJ1-2, with 7 positions matching TRBD1. V was clipped by 3 bases and J by 9 bases; unmatched bases: 13. Germline loops: CDR1 DFQATT, CDR2 SNEGSKA (reference sequence). CDR3 length: 14 amino acids. The DNA of the CDR3 is TGCAGTGCTAGTATCGGGGGACAGAGCTCCCGCTACACCTTC. This sequence encodes CSASIGGQSSRYTF.

The CDR3 DNA sequence: TGTGCCAGCTCCCTGGCATCACAGGCGAATCAGCCCCAGCATTTT. It specifies CASSLASQANQPQHF. This chain connects TRBV3-1 to TRBJ1-5, with D perhaps matching TRBD1 (5 bases). V lost 8 bases, J lost 4 bases, and 18 bases lay in between. The CDR3 has 15 amino acids. CDR1 is LGHDT and CDR2 is YNNKEL in the germline V gene (reference sequence). The complete variable domain, with remaining parts taken from reference TRBV3-1 and TRBJ1-5, reads DTAVSQTPKYLVTQMGNDKSIKCEQNLGHDTMYWYKQDSKKFLKIMFSYNNKELIINETVPNRFSPKSPDKAHLNLHINSLELGDSAVYFCASSLASQANQPQHFGDGTRLSIL.

The V gene is TRBV7-2, the J gene TRBJ2-1; the D gene is possibly TRBD2 (5 bases). The CDR3 has 13 residues. The germline V and J ends were trimmed by 3 bases and 6 bases, with 9 bases remaining between them. Germline loops: CDR1 SGHTA, CDR2 FQGNSA. CDR3 nucleotide sequence: TGTGCCAGCAGCTTTAGCGAAATCAATGAGCAGTTCTTC. Residues: CASSFSEINEQFF.

At least ten counts were recorded for this clonotype. The chain joins TRBV2 to TRBJ2-3; 8 nucleotides match TRBD1. V lost 3 bases, J lost 2 bases, and 4 bases stayed unmatched. The CDR3 covers 15 residues. Germline loops: CDR1 SNHLY, CDR2 FYNNEI. CDR3 loop: CASSDSRGPTDTQYF. For the CDR3, the DNA is TGTGCCAGCAGTGATTCCAGGGGGCCCACAGATACGCAGTATTTT.

This clonotype was observed a handful of times. This chain uses TRBV12-5 with TRBJ1-1; D remains ambiguous. CDR3 length: 13 amino acids. V dropped 6 bases and J dropped 0 bases, with 8 bases sitting between them. CDR1 is LGHNT, CDR2 FRNRAP, per germline. Written as DNA, the CDR3 is TGTGCTAGTGGCACAGACATGAACACTGAAGCTTTCTTT. Residues: CASGTDMNTEAFF.

This clonotype was found many times. This chain links TRBV7-2 with TRBJ2-1; D is undetermined. Germline V gene data show CDR1 as SGHTA and CDR2 as FQGNSA. V was shortened by 0 bases and J by 0 bases, with 9 bases between the two germline ends. The length of the CDR3 is 16 residues. The CDR3 nucleotides read TGTGCCAGCAGCTTAGCACTGGCGAGCTCCTACAATGAGCAGTTCTTC. It specifies CASSLALASSYNEQFF.

This clonotype came up many times. The chain joins TRBV28 to TRBJ2-3; D assignment may be TRBD1 or TRBD2 (6 bases each). This CDR3 spans 14 amino acids. The germline V gene encodes CDR1 MDHEN and CDR2 SYDVKM. The V gene lost 2 bases and the J gene lost 6 bases, with 12 bases spanning the gap. The CDR3 here is CASSLEGGPDTQYF. CDR3 nucleotides: TGTGCCAGCAGTTTAGAGGGGGGCCCCGATACGCAGTATTTT.

This clonotype was observed many times. V gene TRBV28 combines with J gene TRBJ2-5; 9 bases are a match to TRBD2. Trimming cost V 7 bases and J 0 bases; bases outside gene matches: 9. CDR1 and CDR2 (germline): MDHEN, SYDVKM. The CDR3 sequence is 16 residues long. Here the CDR3 reads CASTLGAGGYQETQYF. Written as DNA, the CDR3 is TGTGCCAGCACCCTTGGGGCGGGGGGGTACCAAGAGACCCAGTACTTC.

This rearrangement joins TRBV5-1 to TRBJ2-5, with 8 bases that match TRBD2. This CDR3 spans 15 amino acids. Germline CDR1 and CDR2: SGHRS and YFSETQ. V was pared by 1 base and J by 2 bases, with 4 bases of the junction left unmatched. The CDR3 is CASSLSTSAQETQYF. In nucleotides, the CDR3 is TGCGCCAGCAGCTTGTCGACTAGCGCTCAAGAGACCCAGTACTTC. Full variable domain (remainder filled in from reference TRBV5-1 and TRBJ2-5): KAGVTQTPRYLIKTRGQQVTLSCSPISGHRSVSWYQQTPGQGLQFLFEYFSETQRNKGNFPGRFSGRQFSNSRSEMNVSTLELGDSALYLCASSLSTSAQETQYFGPGTRLLVL.

In its sample, this clonotype was seen many times. V usage is TRBV6-1 and J usage is TRBJ2-5; TRBD2 might be the D (5 bases). Trimming removed 5 bases from V and 2 bases from J, with 6 bases in between. In germline, CDR1 is MNHNS, CDR2 SASEGT. The CDR3 loop spans 12 amino acids. The CDR3 DNA is TGTGCCAGCAGTAGCGGACAAGAGACCCAGTACTTC. It translates to CASSSGQETQYF.

This clonotype was recorded many times. The CDR3 loop reads CATSWRGEQETQYF. CDR3 coding DNA: TGTGCAACCTCCTGGAGGGGGGAACAAGAGACCCAGTACTTC. The J gene is TRBJ2-5, the V gene TRBV10-3, with D perhaps assigned TRBD1 or TRBD2 (6 bases each). Germline CDR1 and CDR2: ENHRY and SYGVKD. This CDR3 comprises 14 residues.

The CDR3 loop reads CASSPRDGNEKLFF. In DNA, the CDR3 is TGTGCCAGCTCACCCAGGGACGGGAATGAAAAACTGTTTTTT. V is TRBV18 and J is TRBJ1-4, with D possibly matching TRBD1 (5 bases). Trimming shortened V by 3 bases and J by 5 bases, and 10 bases separated the two germline ends. Germline lookup yields CDR1 KGHSH and CDR2 LQKENI. The CDR3 is made up of 14 amino acids.

This clonotype was detected ten times or more. The V gene is TRBV29-1, the J gene TRBJ1-1; possibly TRBD1 for D (6 bases). Trimming removed 6 bases from V and 3 bases from J, with 11 bases in between. CDR3 length: 12 amino acids. CDR1 is SQVTM and CDR2 is ANQGSEA in the germline V gene. The CDR3 DNA follows: TGCAGCGTCGACAGGCACCACACTGAAGCTTTCTTT. The encoded protein is CSVDRHHTEAFF.

Notes on this clonotype: A read error may be the cause here, since a much bigger clone is one base away. CDR3 coding DNA: TGCGCCAGCAGCACATCAGACAACTACCAAGGGACCCAGTACTTC. Protein: CASSTSDNYQGTQYF. The chain is built from TRBV5-1 and TRBJ2-5; unclear D gene. Germline V gene data show CDR1 as SGHRS and CDR2 as YFSETQ. The CDR3 is made up of 15 amino acids.

This clonotype was detected only a few times. This chain joins TRBV6-1 and TRBJ2-7, with 11 bases lining up with TRBD2. Germline CDR1 is MNHNS and CDR2 is SASEGT. The CDR3 runs 16 residues. The V segment lost 4 bases and the J segment 2 bases; nucleotides outside the gene matches: 7. CDR3 region: CASSALAGGLAYEQYF. The CDR3 DNA reads as TGTGCCAGCAGTGCGCTAGCGGGGGGCCTAGCCTACGAGCAGTACTTC.